These 23 T cell receptor beta chains share one sample of origin, sequenced in a study of radiation and T cells in renal cell carcinoma. Measured with immunoSEQ multiplex PCR; TCRdb has only the in-frame clones, and not every one. The sample has 85,000 to 100,000 clones, less than 90% seen once. Time point of the sample: baseline pretreatment blood. This sample's treatment: 15 Gy SBRT to primary tumor, nephrectomy 4 weeks later. The sample consisted of blood, taken from a patient whose treatment included radiotherapy and nephrectomy. The source is a man aged 50 to 60 with renal cell carcinoma.

The chain combines TRBV5-1 with TRBJ2-7, with no clear D. Per the germline V gene, CDR1 is SGHRS and CDR2 is YFSETQ. The V gene lost 0 bases and the J gene lost 0 bases, with 7 bases spanning the gap. The CDR3 totals 14 residues. CDR3 sequence (DNA): TGCGCCAGCAGCTTGGAAGGGCGCTCCTACGAGCAGTACTTC. Protein: CASSLEGRSYEQYF.

This chain uses TRBV18 with TRBJ2-7; 7 bases line up with TRBD2. This CDR3 has 14 residues. Germline CDR1 reads KGHSH; CDR2 reads LQKENI. The J segment lost 2 bases and the V segment lost 1 base, leaving 2 bases of the junction unmatched. The CDR3 loop is CASSPRDYAYEQYF. The CDR3 region has the DNA TGTGCCAGCTCACCACGGGACTATGCCTACGAGCAGTACTTC.

The rearrangement links TRBV6-1 to TRBJ2-7; TRBD1 matches 9 bases. The germline gives CDR1 MNHNS, CDR2 SASEGT. This CDR3 is 12 amino acids long. The trim removed 8 bases at V and 6 bases at J, leaving 5 bases unmatched. The CDR3 sequence is CASGRDRVEQYF. In DNA, the CDR3 is TGTGCCAGCGGGAGGGACAGGGTCGAGCAGTACTTC.

The chain uses TRBV5-8 and TRBJ2-7, with TRBD1 matching over 10 bases. Per germline, CDR1 SGHTS and CDR2 YDEGEE. V gave up 6 bases and J gave up 2 bases; unmatched junction bases: 5. The CDR3 consists of 14 residues. The CDR3 loop reads CASTHGQGAYEQYF. DNA for the CDR3: TGTGCCAGCACCCACGGACAGGGGGCCTACGAGCAGTACTTC.

This clone was observed a few times. At the DNA level, this CDR3 is encoded by other sequences in the same sample as well. This chain connects TRBV2 to TRBJ1-1; a possible D gene is TRBD1 (5 bases). The V and J ends lost 7 bases and 1 base respectively, with 10 bases between them. The V gene's germline CDR1 is SNHLY and CDR2 FYNNEI. The CDR3 covers 13 residues. In DNA form, the CDR3 reads TGTGCCAGCACCGGGACGGGGAACACTGAAGCTTTCTTT. This gives the protein CASTGTGNTEAFF. Together with reference TRBV2 and TRBJ1-1, the CDR3 gives the full variable domain: EPEVTQTPSHQVTQMGQEVILRCVPISNHLYFYWYRQILGQKVEFLVSFYNNEISEKSEIFDDQFSVERPDGSNFTLKIRSTKLEDSAMYFCASTGTGNTEAFFGQGTRLTVV.

This clone was seen a few times. The J gene is TRBJ2-5, the V gene TRBV7-9, with a tentative D call TRBD1 (6 bases). The CDR3 covers 13 residues. Trimming removed 6 bases from V and 0 bases from J, with 8 bases in between. The V gene's germline CDR1 is SEHNR and CDR2 FQNEAQ (reference sequence). The CDR3 here is CASRTGDQETQYF. CDR3 sequence (DNA): TGTGCCAGCAGGACAGGAGACCAAGAGACCCAGTACTTC.

This sequence joins TRBV27 and TRBJ2-7, with D perhaps matching TRBD2 (6 bases). V was cut by 8 bases and J by 6 bases, with 17 bases left in between. CDR3 length equals 13 residues. Per the germline V gene, CDR1 is MNHEY and CDR2 is SMNVEV (reference sequence). The CDR3 protein is CASRRSGEGEQYF. CDR3 bases: TGTGCCAGCCGCCGGTCGGGAGAGGGCGAGCAGTACTTC.

The chain has TRBV29-1 and TRBJ2-3; TRBD2 matches at 10 bases. Trimming removed 0 bases from V and 5 bases from J; junction bases left unmatched: 5. The germline V gene has CDR1 SQVTM and CDR2 ANQGSEA. The CDR3 loop spans 15 amino acids. CDR3 region: CSVEDLSGGGDTQYF. CDR3 DNA sequence: TGCAGCGTTGAAGATCTCAGCGGGGGGGGAGATACGCAGTATTTT.

CDR3: CASSWTGNQPQHF. CDR3 nucleotide sequence: TGTGCCAGCAGTTGGACAGGGAATCAGCCCCAGCATTTT. The V call is TRBV6-5, the J call TRBJ1-5; 8 bases agree with TRBD1. V was pared by 4 bases and J by 4 bases, with 0 bases of the junction left unmatched. Germline CDR1 MNHEY, CDR2 SVGAGI. CDR3 size: 13 residues.

J is TRBJ1-3 and V is TRBV28, with 7 bases fitting TRBD1. CDR1 and CDR2 (germline): MDHEN, SYDVKM. The V and J ends lost 2 bases and 7 bases, in that order; junction bases with no gene match: 8. This CDR3 is built from 15 residues. In nucleotides, the CDR3 is TGTGCCAGCAGTTTACGCACAGGGGTTTGGAACACCATATATTTT. This translates into CASSLRTGVWNTIYF.

This sequence joins TRBV18 and TRBJ1-4; no definite D call. Trimming stripped 3 bases from V and 5 bases from J, with 4 bases between. Germline loops: CDR1 KGHSH, CDR2 LQKENI. The CDR3 is 12 residues long. CDR3 nucleotide sequence: TGTGCCAGCTCACCCAACAATGAAAAACTGTTTTTT. This translates into CASSPNNEKLFF.

This chain connects TRBV5-4 to TRBJ1-5, with TRBD1 matching over 9 bases. The CDR3 has 15 residues. The trim removed 4 bases at V and 4 bases at J, leaving 6 bases unmatched. Germline values: CDR1 SGHNT, CDR2 YYREEE (reference sequence). The CDR3 region is CASSLDRGKNQPQHF. Written as DNA, the CDR3 is TGTGCCAGCAGCCTGGACAGGGGAAAGAATCAGCCCCAGCATTTT.

This rearrangement joins TRBV5-1 to TRBJ2-7; 9 bases are shared with TRBD2. The J segment lost 6 bases and the V segment lost 5 bases, leaving 9 bases of the junction unmatched. Germline V gene data show CDR1 as SGHRS and CDR2 as YFSETQ. The CDR3 covers 14 residues. CDR3 residues: CASRGLAGPGEQYF. CDR3 bases: TGCGCCAGCAGAGGTCTAGCGGGACCGGGCGAGCAGTACTTC. The full variable domain, its missing parts supplied by reference TRBV5-1 and TRBJ2-7, is KAGVTQTPRYLIKTRGQQVTLSCSPISGHRSVSWYQQTPGQGLQFLFEYFSETQRNKGNFPGRFSGRQFSNSRSEMNVSTLELGDSALYLCASRGLAGPGEQYFGPGTRLTVT.

The gene calls are TRBV30 and TRBJ1-6, with D unresolved. Germline assignment: CDR1 GTSNPN and CDR2 SVGIG (reference sequence). There are 13 residues in the CDR3. Trimming removed 3 bases at V and 12 bases at J, with 15 bases between. This CDR3 is CAWRVRELLPLHF. The CDR3 DNA reads as TGTGCCTGGAGAGTGCGGGAATTGTTACCCCTCCACTTT.

The rearrangement joins TRBV7-2 to TRBJ1-5, with 11 bases aligning to TRBD1. Per the germline V gene, CDR1 is SGHTA and CDR2 is FQGNSA. The CDR3 runs 15 residues. V shed 5 bases, J shed 6 bases, and the junction held 6 bases outside the gene matches. The CDR3 reads CASSPWTGGTQPQHF. CDR3 nucleotides: TGTGCCAGCAGCCCTTGGACAGGGGGCACTCAGCCCCAGCATTTT. Together with reference TRBV7-2 and TRBJ1-5, the CDR3 gives the full variable domain: GAGVSQSPSNKVTEKGKDVELRCDPISGHTALYWYRQSLGQGLEFLIYFQGNSAPDKSGLPSDRFSAERTGGSVSTLTIQRTQQEDSAVYLCASSPWTGGTQPQHFGDGTRLSIL.

The chain carries TRBV9 and TRBJ2-3, with unresolved D. Looked up from germline, CDR1 is SGDLS and CDR2 is YYNGEE. This CDR3 spans 16 amino acids. V lost 4 bases and J 0 bases, leaving 15 bases between the germline ends. The chain's CDR3 is CASSPTHGPSTDTQYF. CDR3 DNA sequence: TGTGCCAGCAGCCCTACGCACGGACCTAGCACAGATACGCAGTATTTT.

The rearrangement links TRBV7-2 to TRBJ2-1; 7 positions match TRBD2. The CDR3 is 15 amino acids. Germline V gives CDR1 SGHTA, CDR2 FQGNSA. V lost 2 bases and J lost 8; bases outside the gene matches: 9. The CDR3 region is CASSLSRDYGDEQFF. CDR3 DNA: TGTGCCAGCAGCTTAAGCCGGGACTACGGCGATGAGCAGTTCTTC.

In its sample, this clone was seen once. V and J are TRBV11-3 and TRBJ2-7, with D tentatively TRBD1 or TRBD2 (5 bases each). CDR1 and CDR2 (germline): SGHNT, YENEEA. This CDR3 region has 13 residues. The V and J ends lost 6 bases and 5 bases respectively, with 14 bases between them. The CDR3 sequence is CASRATGANEQYF. The CDR3 nucleotides read TGTGCCAGCAGAGCGACCGGGGCTAACGAGCAGTACTTC.

V usage is TRBV7-2 and J usage is TRBJ2-1; D gene uncertain. The V gene lost 5 bases and the J gene lost 5 bases, with 4 bases spanning the gap. The CDR3 is made up of 11 amino acids. CDR1 and CDR2 from the germline V gene are SGHTA and FQGNSA. CDR3 DNA: TGTGCCAGCAGCCGGGACAATGAGCAGTTCTTC. Translating it yields CASSRDNEQFF.

V usage is TRBV27 and J usage is TRBJ1-5; the D is unclear. The V end was cut by 3 bases, the J end by 0 bases, with 3 bases between. The CDR3 runs to 13 residues. From germline, CDR1 is MNHEY and CDR2 SMNVEV (reference sequence). CDR3 coding DNA: TGTGCCAGCAGTTTTGTTAGCAATCAGCCCCAGCATTTT. Protein product: CASSFVSNQPQHF.

The sample holds a few counts of this clone. This chain joins TRBV30 and TRBJ1-2; maybe TRBD1 (5 bases). V was trimmed by 1 base and J by 8 bases, leaving 23 bases between them. Germline V gives CDR1 GTSNPN, CDR2 SVGIG (reference sequence). This CDR3 is 16 amino acids long. The CDR3 protein is CAWSELEGLWARGYTF. Here the CDR3 DNA reads TGTGCCTGGAGTGAGTTGGAGGGACTATGGGCCCGAGGCTACACCTTC.

The J gene is TRBJ2-7, the V gene TRBV7-2, with 9 bases identical to TRBD2. The V and J ends lost 1 base and 3 bases, in that order; junction bases with no gene match: 7. CDR3 length equals 16 residues. CDR1 SGHTA and CDR2 FQGNSA come from the germline V gene. DNA of the CDR3: TGTGCCAGCAGCTTAGGAGCGGGGGGACTTAGCTACGAGCAGTACTTC. Encoded protein: CASSLGAGGLSYEQYF.

This rearrangement joins TRBV11-3 to TRBJ2-5; D unclear. The CDR3 is 13 residues long. Trimming stripped 0 bases from V and 3 bases from J, with 5 bases between. CDR1 and CDR2 from the germline V gene are SGHNT and YENEEA. DNA of the CDR3: TGTGCCAGCAGCTTAGATCGGGAAGAGACCCAGTACTTC. Translated: CASSLDREETQYF.